This T cell receptor beta chain was found in a study of control samples from healthy donors and cancer patients. Germline V gene sequence: CDR1 KGHDR, CDR2 SFDVKD. Unmatched junction bases numbered 9, after V lost 4 bases and J lost 7 bases. This CDR3 is built from 16 residues. Assay: immunoSEQ multiplex PCR; the TCRdb copy retains only in-frame clones and omits some. The sample has some 13,000 clones; around 79% are singletons. What was sequenced was formalin-fixed, paraffin-embedded tissue. The origin of this receptor is a male donor with melanoma. The rearrangement uses TRBV24-1 and TRBJ2-3; 11 positions agree with TRBD2. The CDR3 DNA reads as TGTGCCACCAGTGACCGTAGCGGGGGGGCCATGAATACGCAGTATTTT. It specifies CATSDRSGGAMNTQYF.